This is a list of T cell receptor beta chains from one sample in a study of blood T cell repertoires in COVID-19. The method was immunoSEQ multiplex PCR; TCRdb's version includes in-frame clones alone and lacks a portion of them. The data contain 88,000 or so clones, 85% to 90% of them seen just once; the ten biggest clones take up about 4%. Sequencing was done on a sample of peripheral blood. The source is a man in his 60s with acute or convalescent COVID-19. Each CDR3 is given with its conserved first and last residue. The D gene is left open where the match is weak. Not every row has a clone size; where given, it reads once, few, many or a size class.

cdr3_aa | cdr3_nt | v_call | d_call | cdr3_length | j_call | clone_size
CASSGFSEGYSYEQYF | TGTGCCAGCAGTGGGTTCTCGGAGGGGTACTCCTACGAGCAGTACTTC | TRBV6-1 | . | 16 | TRBJ2-7 | .
CASKTANTEAFF | TGTGCCAGCAAGACAGCGAACACTGAAGCTTTCTTT | TRBV12-3/TRBV12-4 | . | 12 | TRBJ1-1 | .
CATSESPGQKYNTEAFF | TGTGCCACCAGTGAGTCCCCGGGACAGAAGTATAACACTGAAGCTTTCTTT | TRBV24-1 | TRBD1 | 17 | TRBJ1-1 | .
CASSWTGDPGNTIYF | TGTGCCAGCAGCTGGACAGGGGATCCTGGAAACACCATATATTTT | TRBV5-5 | TRBD1 | 15 | TRBJ1-3 | .
CSVWTGTYEQYF | TGCAGCGTTTGGACAGGGACCTACGAGCAGTACTTC | TRBV29-1 | TRBD1 | 12 | TRBJ2-7 | once
CASSYGTLTNIQYF | TGTGCCAGCAGTTATGGGACATTGACTAACATTCAGTACTTC | TRBV6-5 | . | 14 | TRBJ2-4 | .
CASSLGDRVQETQYF | TGCGCCAGCAGCTTGGGAGACAGGGTACAAGAGACCCAGTACTTC | TRBV5-1 | TRBD1 | 15 | TRBJ2-5 | .
CASSQDLAGGRKQYF | TGCGCCAGCAGCCAAGATCTAGCGGGGGGACGTAAGCAGTACTTC | TRBV4-3 | TRBD2 | 15 | TRBJ2-7 | few
CASSSGLAGNNEQFF | TGTGCCAGCAGCTCGGGACTAGCGGGGAACAATGAGCAGTTCTTC | TRBV7-3 | TRBD2 | 15 | TRBJ2-1 | .
CASSWGLAGVETQYF | TGCGCCAGCAGCTGGGGACTAGCGGGAGTAGAGACCCAGTACTTC | TRBV5-1 | TRBD2 | 15 | TRBJ2-5 | .
CASSLPGQRNYGYTF | TGTGCCAGCAGCCTCCCGGGACAACGTAACTATGGCTACACCTTC | TRBV7-2 | . | 15 | TRBJ1-2 | .
CSASANSYGYTF | TGCAGTGCTAGTGCGAACAGCTATGGCTACACCTTC | TRBV20-1 | . | 12 | TRBJ1-2 | many
CASSPPVAVETQYF | TGTGCCAGCAGCCCCCCGGTTGCGGTGGAGACCCAGTACTTC | TRBV3-1/TRBV3-2 | . | 14 | TRBJ2-5 | .
CASSREGTGTRETQYF | TGTGCCAGCAGCCGTGAAGGGACTGGGACGAGGGAGACCCAGTACTTC | TRBV7-9 | . | 16 | TRBJ2-5 | .
CAWARGEGGYTF | TGTGCCTGGGCCAGGGGCGAGGGAGGCTACACCTTC | TRBV30 | . | 12 | TRBJ1-2 | .
CASSYIPESNQPQHF | TGTGCCAGCAGTTACATACCAGAAAGCAATCAGCCCCAGCATTTT | TRBV6-2/TRBV6-3 | . | 15 | TRBJ1-5 | .
CASSWRPSNYGYTF | TGTGCCAGCAGTTGGAGACCGTCTAACTATGGCTACACCTTC | TRBV6-2/TRBV6-3 | . | 14 | TRBJ1-2 | .
CAISFPSGSYSYEQYF | TGTGCCATCAGTTTCCCCAGCGGGAGTTACTCCTACGAGCAGTACTTC | TRBV10-3 | TRBD2 | 16 | TRBJ2-7 | once
CASSPTGSYSGNTIYF | TGTGCCAGCAGCCCCACAGGGTCCTACTCTGGAAACACCATATATTTT | TRBV9 | . | 16 | TRBJ1-3 | .
CATSVNQGDPEAFF | TGTGCCACCAGCGTAAACCAGGGGGATCCTGAAGCTTTCTTT | TRBV15 | TRBD1 | 14 | TRBJ1-1 | .